The clone carrying this TCR beta chain was detected only a few times. The target antigen is unknown. This record belongs to a study of sequential checkpoint blockade in melanoma. The V gene lost 5 bases and the J gene lost 3 bases, with 17 bases spanning the gap. Per germline, CDR1 MDHEN and CDR2 SYDVKM. CDR3 length: 15 amino acids. TCRdb's table, derived via immunoSEQ multiplex PCR, lists solely in-frame clones and lacks some. The sample includes over 10,000 clones, 25% to 35% of them seen just once. Indicated treatment: randomized to nivolumab then ipilimumab (arm A) or the reverse (arm B). General observations from the study: Pretreatment TIL clonality tracked with response in the nivolumab-first arm. PD-L1 staining and CD8+ counts, not mutational load, tracked tumor T-cell clonality.

The starting material was tumor tissue (inferred from file names), obtained from a patient given nivolumab and ipilimumab in sequence. The clonotype comes from a human donor with melanoma. This chain connects TRBV28 to TRBJ2-7; D unresolved. The CDR3 loop is CASSPPWWAFYEQYF. The CDR3 nucleotides are TGTGCCAGCAGTCCGCCTTGGTGGGCGTTCTACGAGCAGTACTTC.